These 25 T cell receptor beta chains share one sample of origin, sequenced in a study of cytomegalovirus exposure and HLA in healthy donors. PCR employed 60 Vbeta and 13 Jbeta primers. Method: immunoSEQ multiplex PCR; TCRdb's copy keeps in-frame clones and lacks some. Among around 150,000 clones listed, 60% to 80% were seen once. Sequences were obtained from PBMCs. These TCRs come from a male donor in good health and CMV-seronegative.

The chain is built from TRBV4-2 and TRBJ2-1, with TRBD2 as a possible D gene (7 bases). CDR3 length: 15 residues. From germline, CDR1 is LGHNA and CDR2 YNFKEQ. Trimming cost V 5 bases and J 8 bases, with 19 bases left between them. The CDR3 reads CASSGGAGPSYEQFF. The CDR3 DNA reads TGTGCCAGCAGCGGGGGGGCGGGACCTTCTTATGAGCAGTTCTTC.

The chain has TRBV7-6 and TRBJ1-2, with TRBD1 identical over 8 bases. The CDR3 totals 16 residues. Germline CDR1 is SGHVS and CDR2 is FNYEAQ. J was trimmed by 4 bases and V by 5 bases; bases with no gene match: 12. CDR3 amino acids: CASSTTLGTGPYGYTF. In DNA, the CDR3 is TGTGCCAGCAGCACCACCCTCGGGACAGGCCCCTATGGCTACACCTTC.

This chain links TRBV18 with TRBJ1-2, with a possible D match to TRBD1 (5 bases). Trimming cost V 6 bases and J 2 bases, with 16 bases left between them. The CDR3 consists of 15 residues. Germline lookup yields CDR1 KGHSH and CDR2 LQKENI. The CDR3 is CASSPGGSRNYGYTF. For the CDR3, the DNA is TGTGCCAGCTCCCCTGGGGGGAGCCGGAACTATGGCTACACCTTC.

J is TRBJ2-2 and V is TRBV6-5, with 12 positions matching TRBD2. CDR1 and CDR2 (germline): MNHEY, SVGAGI. V was clipped by 10 bases and J by 3 bases; unmatched bases: 3. CDR3 length equals 14 residues. The CDR3 is CATRLAGDTGELFF. The CDR3 nucleotides read TGTGCCACCCGACTAGCGGGGGACACCGGGGAGCTGTTTTTT.

The chain is built from TRBV7-2 and TRBJ2-2, with a tentative D call TRBD2 (6 bases). The CDR3 length is 15 residues. CDR1 and CDR2 from the germline V gene are SGHTA and FQGNSA. V shed 3 bases and J shed 1 base, with 9 bases lying between them. The CDR3 here is CASSFGGMNTGELFF. As DNA, the CDR3 is TGTGCCAGCAGCTTTGGGGGGATGAACACCGGGGAGCTGTTTTTT.

V and J are TRBV25-1 and TRBJ2-1, with D maybe TRBD2 (5 bases). Trimming took off 4 bases at V and 6 bases at J, with 19 bases between the two ends. This CDR3 has 16 residues. In germline, CDR1 is MGHDK, CDR2 SYGVNS. DNA for the CDR3: TGTGCCAGCAGTGCCCCAGCTTGGCTAGCTTTCAATGAGCAGTTCTTC. Encoded protein: CASSAPAWLAFNEQFF. The full variable domain, its missing parts supplied by reference TRBV25-1 and TRBJ2-1, is EADIYQTPRYLVIGTGKKITLECSQTMGHDKMYWYQQDPGMELHLIHYSYGVNSTEKGDLSSESTVSRIRTEHFPLTLESARPSHTSQYLCASSAPAWLAFNEQFFGPGTRLTVL.

The V gene is TRBV2, the J gene TRBJ1-2, with D unclear. Germline loops: CDR1 SNHLY, CDR2 FYNNEI. This CDR3 has 13 residues. Trimming left V 7 bases short and J 4 bases short, with 13 bases between. CDR3 DNA: TGTGCCAGCAAACCCTCGGGATCCTATGGCTACACCTTC. Its translation: CASKPSGSYGYTF.

V and J are TRBV2 and TRBJ1-2; 12 nucleotides agree with TRBD1. Germline CDR1 reads SNHLY; CDR2 reads FYNNEI. The CDR3 loop spans 15 amino acids. J lost 6 bases, V lost 6 bases, and 8 bases had no gene match. CDR3 DNA sequence: TGTGCCAGCAGAGCCCCGGGACAGGGGGCAAATGGCTACACCTTC. It specifies CASRAPGQGANGYTF.

The CDR3: CASSWGGAGTGELFF. CDR3 coding DNA: TGTGCCAGCAGCTGGGGGGGCGCGGGCACCGGGGAGCTGTTTTTT. This rearrangement joins TRBV7-7 to TRBJ2-2; TRBD2 is a possible D gene (7 bases). From germline, CDR1 is SSHAT and CDR2 FNYEAQ (reference sequence). CDR3 length: 15 residues. Trimming left V 4 bases short and J 4 bases short, with 13 bases between.

This clone came up a few times. The rearrangement joins TRBV15 to TRBJ1-5; 7 bases line up with TRBD1. Germline CDR1 LNHNV, CDR2 YYDKDF (reference sequence). V lost 1 base to trimming and J lost 2 bases; unmatched junction nucleotides: 2. CDR3 size: 15 residues. In DNA, the CDR3 is TGTGCCACCAGCAGAGCCGGGACAGGCAATCAGCCCCAGCATTTT. Its protein is CATSRAGTGNQPQHF.

V and J are TRBV18 and TRBJ1-5; 7 bases map to TRBD1. With 5 bases clipped from V and 0 bases from J, the junction kept 4 bases outside the gene matches. The germline gives CDR1 KGHSH, CDR2 LQKENI. CDR3 length equals 15 residues. The CDR3 loop reads CASSLGQYSNQPQHF. CDR3 nucleotides: TGTGCCAGCTCATTGGGACAGTATAGCAATCAGCCCCAGCATTTT.

The rearrangement joins TRBV4-1 to TRBJ2-1; TRBD1 matches 10 bases. Trimming removed 3 bases from V and 8 bases from J; junction bases left unmatched: 10. The CDR3 is 16 residues long. Germline V lookup: CDR1 MGHRA, CDR2 YSYEKL. CDR3 DNA sequence: TGCGCCAGCAGCCAGCTTCCGGGACAGGGGATCGATGAGCAGTTCTTC. It is translated as CASSQLPGQGIDEQFF.

This clone was detected once. This chain connects TRBV2 to TRBJ2-5; 9 bases agree with TRBD1. Per germline, CDR1 SNHLY and CDR2 FYNNEI. The CDR3 has 15 amino acids. The V gene end was trimmed by 4 bases and the J gene end by 5 bases; junction bases not matched to a gene: 8. The CDR3 region is CASSGQGQGRETQYF. The CDR3 DNA sequence: TGTGCCAGCAGTGGACAAGGACAGGGGAGGGAGACCCAGTACTTC.

This rearrangement joins TRBV28 to TRBJ1-2; D is unclear. Germline V lookup: CDR1 MDHEN, CDR2 SYDVKM. This CDR3 is built from 11 residues. V lost 6 bases and J lost 10, with 12 bases in between. The CDR3 nucleotides are TGTGCCAGCAGCCTTCAGATGGCCTACACCTTC. It encodes CASSLQMAYTF.

This sequence joins TRBV4-2 and TRBJ2-2, with D possibly being TRBD2 (6 bases). The germline CDR1 and CDR2 sequences are LGHNA and YNFKEQ. This CDR3 is 15 amino acids long. Trimming shortened V by 4 bases and J by 6 bases, and 15 bases separated the two germline ends. DNA of the CDR3: TGTGCCAGCAGCCCCCAATTCCCGGGGGCCGGGGAGCTGTTTTTT. It encodes CASSPQFPGAGELFF.

This clone was seen a single time. V gene TRBV5-1 combines with J gene TRBJ2-2; the D gene is possibly TRBD2 (6 bases). Between the trimmed V and J ends, which lost 4 bases and 1 base, there was a span of 11 bases. CDR1 is SGHRS and CDR2 is YFSETQ in the germline V gene. This CDR3 is built from 15 residues. The CDR3 nucleotides read TGCGCCAGCAGCGTGGGACTGCTGAACACCGGGGAGCTGTTTTTT. Translation: CASSVGLLNTGELFF.

The chain joins TRBV29-1 to TRBJ1-1; 7 nucleotides align to TRBD1. Germline lookup yields CDR1 SQVTM and CDR2 ANQGSEA. This CDR3 is 14 amino acids long. V gave up 5 bases and J gave up 1 base; unmatched junction bases: 7. The CDR3 DNA follows: TGCAGCGTTCAAGGAGGGGGCCGGAACACTGAAGCTTTCTTT. Its protein product is CSVQGGGRNTEAFF. The full variable domain, rest sourced from reference TRBV29-1 and TRBJ1-1, is SAVISQKPSRDICQRGTSLTIQCQVDSQVTMMFWYRQQPGQSLTLIATANQGSEATYESGFVIDKFPISRPNLTFSTLTVSNMSPEDSSIYLCSVQGGGRNTEAFFGQGTRLTVV.

This clone was recorded only once. The junction does not match germline at one end; this may be a read error. The chain joins TRBV9 to TRBJ1-1, with 10 bases that match TRBD1. The CDR3 has 16 amino acids. The germline V gene has CDR1 SGDLS and CDR2 YYNGEE. DNA for the CDR3: TGTGCCAGCAGTGTAGTGACAGGGGGCGAGAACACTGAAGCTTTCTTT. This codes for CASSVVTGGENTEAFF.

The rearrangement joins TRBV2 to TRBJ2-5, with 8 bases that match TRBD1. V trimming: 11 bases; J trimming: 1 base; junction bases outside the gene matches: 6. CDR3 length: 13 amino acids. The germline V gene encodes CDR1 SNHLY and CDR2 FYNNEI. CDR3 bases: TGTGCCGGCCAAGGGACAGGCCAAGAGACCCAGTACTTC. It is translated as CAGQGTGQETQYF.

This chain's CDR3 is CASSQAYQETQYF. CDR3 in DNA: TGTGCCAGCAGCCAAGCGTACCAAGAGACCCAGTACTTC. The chain combines TRBV14 with TRBJ2-5, with D unclear. V lost 1 base to trimming and J lost 0 bases, with 3 bases between them. The CDR3 loop spans 13 amino acids. Germline CDR1 and CDR2: SGHDN and FVKESK.

The V gene is TRBV5-5, the J gene TRBJ2-3; 7 positions match TRBD2. The CDR3 loop spans 16 amino acids. Germline V lookup: CDR1 SGHKS, CDR2 YYEKEE (reference sequence). With 4 bases clipped from V and 6 bases from J, the junction kept 14 bases outside the gene matches. The CDR3: CASSRPGLTPGDTQYF. The CDR3 nucleotides read TGTGCCAGCAGCAGGCCGGGACTAACGCCAGGTGATACGCAGTATTTT.

The CDR3 spells CSASPSYEQYF. CDR3 nucleotides: TGCAGTGCTTCCCCCTCCTACGAGCAGTACTTC. The V gene is TRBV20-1, the J gene TRBJ2-5; D is undetermined. The J call may be mistaken, given a closer DNA end match to TRBJ2-7. The CDR3 is made up of 11 amino acids. The germline gives CDR1 DFQATT, CDR2 SNEGSKA (reference sequence).

J is TRBJ2-2 and V is TRBV5-6, with a possible D match to TRBD2 (5 bases). There are 15 residues in the CDR3. CDR1 is SGHDT and CDR2 is YYEEEE in the germline V gene. Trimming left V 0 bases short and J 8 bases short, with 14 bases between. Here the CDR3 reads CASSLGPLAPGELFF. CDR3 bases: TGTGCCAGCAGCTTGGGGCCTTTAGCGCCAGGGGAGCTGTTTTTT.

This chain uses TRBV9 with TRBJ2-1; D might be TRBD1 (5 bases). The CDR3 is 13 residues long. Germline loops: CDR1 SGDLS, CDR2 YYNGEE. V lost 2 bases, J lost 8 bases, and 11 bases lay in between. The CDR3, as DNA: TGTGCCAGCAGCGTGGGCTGGGGCGATGAGCAGTTCTTC. This encodes CASSVGWGDEQFF. Using reference TRBV9 and TRBJ2-1 for the parts outside the CDR3, the full variable domain is DSGVTQTPKHLITATGQRVTLRCSPRSGDLSVYWYQQSLDQGLQFLIQYYNGEERAKGNILERFSAQQFPDLHSELNLSSLELGDSALYFCASSVGWGDEQFFGPGTRLTVL.

The V call is TRBV4-1, the J call TRBJ1-1; tentatively, D is TRBD1 (6 bases). The CDR3 has 14 residues. V lost 3 bases to trimming and J lost 0 bases, with 8 bases between them. Germline lookup yields CDR1 MGHRA and CDR2 YSYEKL. For the CDR3, the DNA is TGCGCCAGCAGCCAGACAGGAGTGAACACTGAAGCTTTCTTT. It specifies CASSQTGVNTEAFF.